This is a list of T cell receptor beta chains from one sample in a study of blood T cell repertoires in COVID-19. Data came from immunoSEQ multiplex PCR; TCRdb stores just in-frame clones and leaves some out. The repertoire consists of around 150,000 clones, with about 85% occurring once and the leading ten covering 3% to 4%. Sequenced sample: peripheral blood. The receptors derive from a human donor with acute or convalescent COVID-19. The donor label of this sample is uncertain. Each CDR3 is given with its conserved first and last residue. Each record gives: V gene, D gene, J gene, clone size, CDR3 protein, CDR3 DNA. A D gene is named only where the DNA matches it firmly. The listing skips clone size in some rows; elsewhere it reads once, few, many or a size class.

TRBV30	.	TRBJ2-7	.	CAWSVPRVYEQYF	TGTGCCTGGAGTGTACCCCGGGTCTACGAGCAGTACTTC
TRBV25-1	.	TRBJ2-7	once	CASSEKGAGPYEQYF	TGTGCCAGCAGTGAGAAGGGTGCGGGGCCCTACGAGCAGTACTTC
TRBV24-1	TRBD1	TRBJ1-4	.	CATSGAGGNEKLFF	TGTGCCACCAGTGGGGCAGGGGGTAATGAAAAACTGTTTTTT
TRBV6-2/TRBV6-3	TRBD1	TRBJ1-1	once	CASSLRTGAMNTEAFF	TGTGCCAGCAGTCTTCGGACAGGGGCGATGAACACTGAAGCTTTCTTT
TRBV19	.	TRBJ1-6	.	CASSMNPGVSPLHF	TGTGCCAGTAGTATGAATCCAGGTGTTTCACCCCTCCACTTT
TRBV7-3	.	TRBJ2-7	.	CASSLSPPGPLGAYEQYF	TGTGCCAGCAGCTTATCCCCCCCAGGGCCTTTAGGAGCCTACGAGCAGTACTTC
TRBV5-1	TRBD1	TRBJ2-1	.	CASSVRQGSGEQFF	TGCGCCAGCAGCGTCCGACAGGGGTCGGGTGAGCAGTTCTTC
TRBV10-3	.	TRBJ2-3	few	CAIWAGADTQYF	TGTGCCATCTGGGCAGGGGCAGATACGCAGTATTTT
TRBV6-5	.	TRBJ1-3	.	CASSYSSGAGGNTIYF	TGTGCCAGCAGTTACTCGTCAGGGGCTGGTGGAAACACCATATATTTT
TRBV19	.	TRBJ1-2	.	CASSIDQTGTRNYGYTF	TGTGCCAGTAGTATAGATCAAACCGGGACACGGAACTATGGCTACACCTTC
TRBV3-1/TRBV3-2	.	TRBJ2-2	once	CASSQGGAGELFF	TGTGCCAGCAGCCAAGGGGGAGCCGGGGAGCTGTTTTTT
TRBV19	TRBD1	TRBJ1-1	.	CASSTDRGRNTEAFF	TGTGCCAGTAGTACCGACAGGGGAAGGAACACTGAAGCTTTCTTT
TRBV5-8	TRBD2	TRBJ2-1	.	CASRPIGVRAGLTYNEQFF	TGTGCCAGCAGACCGATTGGGGTTCGAGCGGGGCTCACCTACAATGAGCAGTTCTTC
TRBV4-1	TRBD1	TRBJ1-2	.	CASSLTDRGGTGYTF	TGCGCCAGCAGCCTCACAGACAGGGGAGGAACTGGCTACACCTTC
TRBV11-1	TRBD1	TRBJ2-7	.	CASSPRDRTREQYF	TGTGCCAGCAGCCCCCGGGACAGGACAAGGGAGCAGTACTTC
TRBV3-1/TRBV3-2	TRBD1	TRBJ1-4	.	CASSLGGTGGKLFF	TGTGCCAGCAGCTTGGGGGGGACAGGTGGAAAACTGTTTTTT
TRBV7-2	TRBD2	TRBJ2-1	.	CASSLGPSGGNNEQFF	TGTGCCAGCAGCTTAGGGCCTAGCGGGGGTAACAATGAGCAGTTCTTC
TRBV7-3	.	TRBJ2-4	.	CASSLTGDKSAKNIQYF	TGTGCCAGCAGCTTAACAGGGGACAAGAGTGCCAAAAACATTCAGTACTTC
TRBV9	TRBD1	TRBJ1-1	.	CASSAQGAEAFF	TGTGCCAGCAGCGCACAGGGGGCTGAAGCTTTCTTT
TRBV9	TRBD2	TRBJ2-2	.	CASSSGLAGGIGELFF	TGTGCCAGCAGCTCGGGACTAGCGGGGGGGATCGGGGAGCTGTTTTTT
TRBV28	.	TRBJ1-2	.	CASTQNNDGYTF	TGTGCCAGCACTCAGAATAATGATGGCTACACCTTC
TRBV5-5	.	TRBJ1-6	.	CASSQEGGNSPLHF	TGTGCCAGCAGCCAGGAAGGGGGTAATTCACCCCTCCACTTT
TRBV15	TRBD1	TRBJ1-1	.	CATSRDWARGAFF	TGTGCCACCAGCAGAGATTGGGCCAGGGGGGCTTTCTTT
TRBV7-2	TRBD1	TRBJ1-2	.	CASSLKDRGKGYTF	TGTGCCAGCAGCTTGAAGGACAGGGGGAAAGGCTACACCTTC
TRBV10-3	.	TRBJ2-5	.	CAISRQDQQETQYF	TGTGCCATCAGTCGACAGGACCAGCAAGAGACCCAGTACTTC
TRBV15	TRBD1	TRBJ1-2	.	CATRTTGDRGYTF	TGTGCCACCCGGACGACAGGGGATCGTGGCTACACCTTC
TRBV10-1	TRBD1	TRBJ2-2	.	CASSAGGAGTGELFF	TGCGCCAGCAGTGCAGGGGGAGCAGGCACCGGGGAGCTGTTTTTT
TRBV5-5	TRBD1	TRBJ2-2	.	CASSFWDSNTGELFF	TGTGCCAGCAGCTTTTGGGACAGTAACACCGGGGAGCTGTTTTTT
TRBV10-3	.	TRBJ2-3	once	CAIRRGRDTDTQYF	TGTGCCATCAGACGGGGAAGGGATACAGATACGCAGTATTTT
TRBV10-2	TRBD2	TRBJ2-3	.	CASSGTSGGNTQYF	TGCGCCAGCAGCGGGACTAGCGGGGGGAACACGCAGTATTTT
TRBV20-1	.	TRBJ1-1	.	CSARSSTEAFF	TGCAGTGCTAGATCCTCCACTGAAGCTTTCTTT
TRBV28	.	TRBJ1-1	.	CASSLGQFTEAFF	TGTGCCAGCAGCCTTGGACAGTTCACTGAAGCTTTCTTT
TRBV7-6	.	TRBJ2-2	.	CASSLQGRLGSTGELFF	TGTGCCAGCAGCTTACAGGGGCGCTTGGGCTCCACCGGGGAGCTGTTTTTT
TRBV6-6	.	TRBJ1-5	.	CASSPTGYFQPQHF	TGTGCCAGCAGTCCTACAGGGTACTTTCAGCCCCAGCATTTT
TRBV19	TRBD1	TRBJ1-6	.	CASSIRRTGNNSPLHF	TGTGCCAGTAGTATTAGGCGGACAGGGAATAATTCACCCCTCCACTTT
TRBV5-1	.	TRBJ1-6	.	CASSWDTYNSPLHF	TGCGCCAGCAGCTGGGACACCTATAATTCACCCCTCCACTTT
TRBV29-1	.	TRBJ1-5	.	CSASQDGGMGQPQHF	TGCAGCGCGAGCCAAGATGGGGGGATGGGGCAGCCCCAGCATTTT
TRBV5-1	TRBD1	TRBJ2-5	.	CASSLAGTGSFETQYF	TGCGCCAGCAGCTTAGCAGGGACAGGATCTTTTGAGACCCAGTACTTC
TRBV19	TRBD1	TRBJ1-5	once	CASSIPGGVRFRSNQPQHF	TGTGCCAGTAGTATACCAGGGGGCGTTAGGTTTCGTAGCAATCAGCCCCAGCATTTT
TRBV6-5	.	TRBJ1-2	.	CASSQTDIYGYTF	TGTGCCAGCAGTCAAACAGACATCTATGGCTACACCTTC
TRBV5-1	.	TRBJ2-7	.	CASSLAGGEQYF	TGCGCCAGCAGCTTGGCAGGTGGGGAGCAGTACTTC
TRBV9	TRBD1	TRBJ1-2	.	CASTTQGQSYGYTF	TGTGCCAGTACTACTCAGGGACAGAGCTATGGCTACACCTTC
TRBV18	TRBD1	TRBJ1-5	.	CASSPGTGLLSNQPQHF	TGTGCCAGCTCACCTGGGACAGGGCTGTTGAGCAATCAGCCCCAGCATTTT
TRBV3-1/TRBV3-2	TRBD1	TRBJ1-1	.	CASSRIKQGFLNTEAFF	TGTGCCAGCAGCCGCATTAAACAGGGGTTTCTGAACACTGAAGCTTTCTTT
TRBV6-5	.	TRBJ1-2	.	CASSYGANPNYGYTF	TGTGCCAGCAGTTACGGGGCCAACCCCAACTATGGCTACACCTTC
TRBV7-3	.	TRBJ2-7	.	CASSSQGGEQYF	TGTGCCAGCAGCTCACAGGGCGGCGAGCAGTACTTC